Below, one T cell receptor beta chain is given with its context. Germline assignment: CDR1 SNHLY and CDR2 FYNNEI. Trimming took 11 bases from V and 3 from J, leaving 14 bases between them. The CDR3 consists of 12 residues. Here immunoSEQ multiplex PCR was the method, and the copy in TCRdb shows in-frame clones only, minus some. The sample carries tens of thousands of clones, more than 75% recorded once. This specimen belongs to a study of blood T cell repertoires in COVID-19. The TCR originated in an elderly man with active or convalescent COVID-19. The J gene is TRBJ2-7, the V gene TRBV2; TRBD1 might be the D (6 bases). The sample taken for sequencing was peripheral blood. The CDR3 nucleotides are TGTGCCGGCTCTCCACAGGGCTACGAGCAGTACGTC. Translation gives CAGSPQGYEQYV.